Detailed here is one T cell receptor (beta chain). The antigen remains undetermined. The protocol was immunoSEQ multiplex PCR, while the TCRdb copy is restricted to in-frame clones and leaves out a portion. The sample gives 65,000 or so clones, roughly 88% of which show up once; under 3.5% is in the top ten. Germline V gene sequence: CDR1 KGHSH, CDR2 LQKENI. V lost 2 bases to trimming and J lost 4 bases; unmatched junction nucleotides: 17. CDR3 length: 19 amino acids. This sample is part of a study of OX40 agonist ivuxolimab in advanced cancers. Study-wide background: Treatment of patients was with ivuxolimab, an agonistic anti-OX40 (CD134) antibody.

Study conclusions and caveats: The study observed clonal expansion of CD4+ and CD8+ blood T cells by week 6 at 0.1 to 3.0 mg/kg.

The sample consisted of CD4+ or CD8+ T cells sorted from blood, taken in a trial of the OX40 agonist ivuxolimab. This receptor was obtained from an adult with an advanced solid tumor such as melanoma, head and neck, liver or kidney cancer. The rearrangement links TRBV18 to TRBJ2-5; 9 bases map to TRBD1. CDR3 in DNA: TGTGCCAGCTCACCAATTAAAGGGACAGGGATGGTGCTCCGAGAGACCCAGTACTTC. Translating it yields CASSPIKGTGMVLRETQYF.